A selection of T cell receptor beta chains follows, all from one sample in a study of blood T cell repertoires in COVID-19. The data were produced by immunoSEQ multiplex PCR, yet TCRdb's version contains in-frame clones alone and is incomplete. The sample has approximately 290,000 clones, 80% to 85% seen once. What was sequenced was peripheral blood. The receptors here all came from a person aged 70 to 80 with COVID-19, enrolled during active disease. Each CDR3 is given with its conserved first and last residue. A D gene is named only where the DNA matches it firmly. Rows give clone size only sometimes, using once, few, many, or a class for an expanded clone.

DNA: TGTGCCAGCAGCCAAGTAAGGAGTAGGTATGGCTACACCTTC; CDR3: CASSQVRSRYGYTF; D: .; J: TRBJ1-2; V: TRBV3-1/TRBV3-2; size: .
DNA: TGTGCCAGCAGCTCCCCTACAAAAACGGGGAACTATGGCTACACCTTC; CDR3: CASSSPTKTGNYGYTF; D: .; J: TRBJ1-2; V: TRBV3-1/TRBV3-2; size: .
DNA: TGTGCCAGCAGCAACAAAGCCCCACCGGGAGGAGCTGTTTATAATTCACCCCTCCACTTT; CDR3: CASSNKAPPGGAVYNSPLHF; D: .; J: TRBJ1-6; V: TRBV21-1; size: .
DNA: TGTGCTCTCGGAGCAGGCCAGAGGAGGGTGCAGTACTTC; CDR3: CALGAGQRRVQYF; D: .; J: TRBJ2-7; V: TRBV30; size: .
DNA: TGTGCCAGCAGCCGGGGACTAGCGGGGAGCTCCTACGAGCAGTACTTC; CDR3: CASSRGLAGSSYEQYF; D: TRBD2; J: TRBJ2-7; V: TRBV6-6; size: .
DNA: TGTGCCAGCTCAGGGGAGGCGACTAATGAGCAGTTCTTC; CDR3: CASSGEATNEQFF; D: .; J: TRBJ2-1; V: TRBV18; size: .
DNA: TGTGCCAGCAGCCCGAACAGGGGGCGCAGGACCGGGGAGCTGTTTTTT; CDR3: CASSPNRGRRTGELFF; D: TRBD1; J: TRBJ2-2; V: TRBV11-3; size: .
DNA: TGTGCCAGCAGCGTAGGACATTCAGGGCCTGGAAACACCATATATTTT; CDR3: CASSVGHSGPGNTIYF; D: .; J: TRBJ1-3; V: TRBV9; size: .
DNA: TGTGCCAGCAGCCGCGGACAGGACTACGAGCAGTACTTC; CDR3: CASSRGQDYEQYF; D: TRBD1; J: TRBJ2-7; V: TRBV4-2; size: few
DNA: TGTGCCACCAGCTCGGACAGGATAGCCACCGGGGAGCTGTTTTTT; CDR3: CATSSDRIATGELFF; D: TRBD1; J: TRBJ2-2; V: TRBV15; size: .
DNA: TGTGCCAGCAGTCCCGAGGGGGCGGGACTAGCGGGAGACTACAATGAGCAGTTCTTC; CDR3: CASSPEGAGLAGDYNEQFF; D: TRBD2; J: TRBJ2-1; V: TRBV6-2/TRBV6-3; size: .
DNA: TGTGCCAGCAGCGGACAGGGGCCCTACGAGCAGTACTTC; CDR3: CASSGQGPYEQYF; D: TRBD1; J: TRBJ2-7; V: TRBV2; size: .
DNA: TGTGCCAGCTCTTCTCTGTTTGGGGCAGGGCAGGGCAATCAGCCCCAGCATTTT; CDR3: CASSSLFGAGQGNQPQHF; D: .; J: TRBJ1-5; V: TRBV18; size: .
DNA: TGTGCCAGCTCACCCCCGGGACAGGGGAGTAGGGAGACCCAGTACTTC; CDR3: CASSPPGQGSRETQYF; D: TRBD1; J: TRBJ2-5; V: TRBV18; size: .
DNA: TGTGCCAGCAGTAACCCCCGCCGGGACATTTTGGGAGTACCGACAGATACGCAGTATTTT; CDR3: CASSNPRRDILGVPTDTQYF; D: .; J: TRBJ2-3; V: TRBV6-4; size: .
DNA: TGTGCCAGCAGCGTAACATCCGAACCCACCGGGGAGCTGTTTTTT; CDR3: CASSVTSEPTGELFF; D: .; J: TRBJ2-2; V: TRBV9; size: few
DNA: TGTGCCAGCAGTTTAATTGGGGATTGGCGGGCCGGGGAGCTGTTTTTT; CDR3: CASSLIGDWRAGELFF; D: .; J: TRBJ2-2; V: TRBV28; size: .
DNA: TGTGCCAGCAGCTACCAAGCGGGAGGGTACTACGAGCAGTACTTC; CDR3: CASSYQAGGYYEQYF; D: TRBD2; J: TRBJ2-7; V: TRBV27; size: .
DNA: TGTGCCAGCAGCCAAGTGGGACAGGGAAGTTTGGCTTTCTTT; CDR3: CASSQVGQGSLAFF; D: TRBD1; J: TRBJ1-1; V: TRBV4-2; size: .
DNA: TGTGCCAGCAGGGTTCTGGGCCGGGAGCTGTTTTTT; CDR3: CASRVLGRELFF; D: .; J: TRBJ2-2; V: TRBV28; size: .